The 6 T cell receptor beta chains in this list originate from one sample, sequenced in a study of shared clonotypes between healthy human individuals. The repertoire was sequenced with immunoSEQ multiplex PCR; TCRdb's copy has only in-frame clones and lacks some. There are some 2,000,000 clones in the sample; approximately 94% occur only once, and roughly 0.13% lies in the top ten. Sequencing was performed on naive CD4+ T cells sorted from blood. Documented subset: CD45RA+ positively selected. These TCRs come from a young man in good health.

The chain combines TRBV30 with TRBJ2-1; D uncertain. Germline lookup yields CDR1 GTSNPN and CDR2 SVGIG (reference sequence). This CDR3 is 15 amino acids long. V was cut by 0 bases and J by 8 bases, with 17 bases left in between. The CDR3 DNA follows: TGTGCCTGGAGTGTACTGGCTAGTAAGAAGGATGAGCAGTTCTTC. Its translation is CAWSVLASKKDEQFF.

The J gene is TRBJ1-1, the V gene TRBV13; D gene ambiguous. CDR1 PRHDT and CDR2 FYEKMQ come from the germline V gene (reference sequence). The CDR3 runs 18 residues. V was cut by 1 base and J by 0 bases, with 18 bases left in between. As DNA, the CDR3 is TGTGCCAGCAGCTTAGTTCTTTCGGACGGAAGGTTGAACACTGAAGCTTTCTTT. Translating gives CASSLVLSDGRLNTEAFF.

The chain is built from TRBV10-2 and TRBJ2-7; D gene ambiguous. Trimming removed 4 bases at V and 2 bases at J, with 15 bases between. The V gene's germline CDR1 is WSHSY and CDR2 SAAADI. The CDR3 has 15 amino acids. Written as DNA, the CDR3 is TGCGCCAGCAGTGCCGAACTCTCGGTGACCTACGAGCAGTACTTC. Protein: CASSAELSVTYEQYF.

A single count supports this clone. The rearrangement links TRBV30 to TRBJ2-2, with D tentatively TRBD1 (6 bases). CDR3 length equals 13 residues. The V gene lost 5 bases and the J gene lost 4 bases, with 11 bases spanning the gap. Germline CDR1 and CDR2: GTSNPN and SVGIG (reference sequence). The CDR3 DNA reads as TGTGCCTGGGGGCAGGGGATCACCGGGGAGCTGTTTTTT. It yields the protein CAWGQGITGELFF.

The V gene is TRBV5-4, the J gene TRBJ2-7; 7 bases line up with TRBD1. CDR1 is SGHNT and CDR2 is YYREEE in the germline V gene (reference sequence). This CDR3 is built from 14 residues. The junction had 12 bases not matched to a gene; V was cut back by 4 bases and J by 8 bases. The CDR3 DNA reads TGTGCCAGCAGCCAGAGTGGACAGGTTAGGAAGCAGTACTTC. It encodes CASSQSGQVRKQYF.

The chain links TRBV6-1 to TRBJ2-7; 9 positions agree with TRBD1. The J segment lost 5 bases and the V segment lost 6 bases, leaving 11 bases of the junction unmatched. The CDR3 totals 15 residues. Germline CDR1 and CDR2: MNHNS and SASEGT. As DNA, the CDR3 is TGTGCCAGCAGCCGGCCGAGGACAGGGGCCGACGAGCAGTACTTC. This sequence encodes CASSRPRTGADEQYF.